This passage covers 5 T cell receptor beta chains from one sample sequenced in a study of T cell repertoires in cytomegalovirus infection. Their antigens remain unidentified. TCRdb ran MiXCR on the reads and lists one entry per CDR3 protein. The profile covers some 800,000 distinct CDR3 sequences, with about 31% appearing a single time and around 12% taken by the ten largest. Sequencing used cultured CD8+ T cells from PBMCs, obtained from culture after CMV antigen stimulation. The receptors originated from a human donor in good health (CMV status not recorded). Some clones in this sample may be carry-over from other donors' samples.

The rearrangement joins TRBV11-2 to TRBJ1-2; tentatively, D is TRBD1 (6 bases). The V end lost 1 base, the J end lost 4 bases, and 13 bases lay between the germline ends. Germline CDR1 is SGHAT and CDR2 is FQNNGV. The CDR3 has 15 amino acids. Here the CDR3 DNA reads TGTGCCAGCAGCTTAGTCCCAGGGGCCCTCTATGGCTACACCTTC. It translates to CASSLVPGALYGYTF.

The chain employs TRBV27 and TRBJ2-7; 7 positions agree with TRBD2. V lost 4 bases to trimming and J lost 2 bases; unmatched junction nucleotides: 5. This CDR3 region has 14 residues. Germline loops: CDR1 MNHEY, CDR2 SMNVEV (reference sequence). In DNA form, the CDR3 reads TGTGCCAGCAGTTCTAGCGGAATAGCCTACGAGCAGTACTTC. This translates into CASSSSGIAYEQYF.

The chain uses TRBV12-3 or TRBV12-4 and TRBJ1-2; maybe TRBD1 (5 bases). V lost 7 bases and J 6 bases, leaving 15 bases between the germline ends. This CDR3 spans 13 amino acids. The CDR3 protein is CASTPGGWDGYTF. CDR3 nucleotides: TGTGCCAGCACACCCGGGGGATGGGATGGCTACACCTTC.

The rearrangement links TRBV19 to TRBJ2-5; the D gene is possibly TRBD1 (6 bases). The germline CDR1 and CDR2 sequences are LNHDA and SQIVND (reference sequence). V dropped 1 base and J dropped 5 bases, with 14 bases sitting between them. The CDR3 loop spans 15 amino acids. CDR3 nucleotide sequence: TGTGCCAGTAGTATAGGGTGGGGGCGCCGGGAGACCCAGTACTTC. As protein: CASSIGWGRRETQYF.

This clonotype was counted a few times. Germline is not matched at one junction end, which may reflect a read error. The chain recombines TRBV7-2 with TRBJ2-1; D remains unclear. CDR3 size: 17 residues. CDR1 SGHTA and CDR2 FQGNSA come from the germline V gene. The CDR3 DNA is TGTGCCAGCAGCCCAGAGATACGGGCGCTACCCTACAATGAGCAGCTCTTC. Translated: CASSPEIRALPYNEQLF.